Sequencing of this T cell receptor beta chain was carried out in a study of OX40 agonist ivuxolimab in advanced cancers. Study-level background: Three patients got partial responses; one had hepatocellular carcinoma and two had cutaneous melanoma.

Enrollment shut out patients with autoimmune disease history or systemic immunosuppression. Concerning this clone: Its antigen is unidentified.

Profiled with immunoSEQ multiplex PCR; TCRdb holds only in-frame clones, not every one. The sample holds about 58,000 clones, over 75% seen once. Study-level findings and limits: At 0.1 to 3.0 mg/kg, clonal expansion of CD4+ and CD8+ blood T cells had occurred by week 6. CD8+ T cells were the subset that, on average, had more expanded clones than CD4+.

The CDR3 is 13 amino acids. The V and J genes are TRBV21-1 and TRBJ2-2. TRBV21-1 is a pseudogene locus. This receptor was identified in an adult with an advanced solid tumor such as melanoma, head and neck, liver or kidney cancer. This material consisted of CD4+ or CD8+ T cells sorted from blood, taken in a trial of the OX40 agonist ivuxolimab. CDR3 in amino acids: CASSKCRTGELFF. The CDR3 coding sequence is TGTGCCAGCAGCAAGTGCCGCACCGGGGAGCTGTTTTTT.